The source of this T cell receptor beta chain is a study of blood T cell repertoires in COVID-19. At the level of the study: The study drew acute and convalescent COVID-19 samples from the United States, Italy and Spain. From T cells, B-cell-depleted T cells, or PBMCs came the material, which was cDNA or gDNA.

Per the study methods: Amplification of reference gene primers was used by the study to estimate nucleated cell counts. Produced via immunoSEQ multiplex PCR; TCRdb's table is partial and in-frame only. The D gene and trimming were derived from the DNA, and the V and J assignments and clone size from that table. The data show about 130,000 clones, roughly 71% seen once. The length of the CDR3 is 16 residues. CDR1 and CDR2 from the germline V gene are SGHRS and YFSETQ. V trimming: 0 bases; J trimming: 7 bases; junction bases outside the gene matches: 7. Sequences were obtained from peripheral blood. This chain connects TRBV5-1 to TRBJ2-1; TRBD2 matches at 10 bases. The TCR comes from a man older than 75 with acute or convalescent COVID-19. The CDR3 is CASSLVLAGGTNEQFF. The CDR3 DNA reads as TGCGCCAGCAGCTTGGTGTTAGCGGGGGGCACGAATGAGCAGTTCTTC.